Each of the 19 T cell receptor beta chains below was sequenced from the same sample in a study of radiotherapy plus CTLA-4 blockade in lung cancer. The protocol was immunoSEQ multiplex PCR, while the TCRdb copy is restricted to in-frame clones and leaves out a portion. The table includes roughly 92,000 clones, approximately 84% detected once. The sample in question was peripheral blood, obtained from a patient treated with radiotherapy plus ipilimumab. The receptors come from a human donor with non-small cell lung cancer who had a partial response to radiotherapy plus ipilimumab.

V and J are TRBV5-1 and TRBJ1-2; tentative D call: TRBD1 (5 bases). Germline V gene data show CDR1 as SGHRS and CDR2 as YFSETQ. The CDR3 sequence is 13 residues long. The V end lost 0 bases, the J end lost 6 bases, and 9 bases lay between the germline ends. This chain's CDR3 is CASSLDRTNGYTF. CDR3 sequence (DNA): TGCGCCAGCAGCTTGGACAGGACTAATGGCTACACCTTC.

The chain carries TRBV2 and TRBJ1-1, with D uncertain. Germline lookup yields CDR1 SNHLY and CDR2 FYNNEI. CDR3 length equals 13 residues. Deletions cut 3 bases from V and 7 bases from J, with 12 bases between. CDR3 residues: CASSEISPGEAFF. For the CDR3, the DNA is TGTGCCAGCAGTGAGATTTCCCCCGGTGAAGCTTTCTTT.

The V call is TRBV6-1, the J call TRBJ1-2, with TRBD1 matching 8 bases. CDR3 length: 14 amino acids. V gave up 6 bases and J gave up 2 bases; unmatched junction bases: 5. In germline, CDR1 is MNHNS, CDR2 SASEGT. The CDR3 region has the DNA TGTGCCAGCAGGTCCGGGACAGGAAACTATGGCTACACCTTC. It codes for CASRSGTGNYGYTF.

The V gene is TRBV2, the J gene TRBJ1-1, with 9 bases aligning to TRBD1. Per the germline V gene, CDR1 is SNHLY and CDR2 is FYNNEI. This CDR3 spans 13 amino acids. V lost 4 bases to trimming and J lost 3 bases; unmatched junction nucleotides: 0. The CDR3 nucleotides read TGTGCCAGCAGTGGACAGGGGGACACTGAAGCTTTCTTT. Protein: CASSGQGDTEAFF.

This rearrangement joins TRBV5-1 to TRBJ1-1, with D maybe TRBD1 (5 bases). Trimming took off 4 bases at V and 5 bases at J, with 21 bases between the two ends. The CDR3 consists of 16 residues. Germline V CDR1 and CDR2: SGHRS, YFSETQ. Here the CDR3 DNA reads TGCGCCAGCAGCGCCTCAGGAGGGGCCGAGGGGACTGAAGCTTTCTTT. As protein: CASSASGGAEGTEAFF.

The CDR3 protein is CASSHRGALDSPLHF. CDR3 bases: TGCGCCAGCAGCCATCGTGGGGCTCTTGATTCACCCCTCCACTTT. The genes are TRBV4-1 and TRBJ1-6; maybe TRBD1 (5 bases). The CDR3 runs to 15 residues. Germline-derived CDR1 and CDR2 are MGHRA and YSYEKL. V lost 3 bases to trimming and J lost 8 bases, with 14 bases between them.

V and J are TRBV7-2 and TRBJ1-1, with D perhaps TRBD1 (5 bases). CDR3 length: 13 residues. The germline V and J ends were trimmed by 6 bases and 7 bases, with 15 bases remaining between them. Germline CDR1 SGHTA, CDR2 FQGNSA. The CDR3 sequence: CASSRQGKGEAFF. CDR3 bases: TGTGCCAGCAGTCGGCAGGGAAAAGGTGAAGCTTTCTTT.

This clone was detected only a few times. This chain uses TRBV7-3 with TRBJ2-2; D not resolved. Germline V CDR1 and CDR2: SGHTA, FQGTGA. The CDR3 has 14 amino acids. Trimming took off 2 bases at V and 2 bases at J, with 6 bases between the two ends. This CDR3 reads CASSLCPNTGELFF. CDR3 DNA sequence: TGTGCCAGCAGCTTATGTCCAAACACCGGGGAGCTGTTTTTT. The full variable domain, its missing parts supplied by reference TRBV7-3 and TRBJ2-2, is GAGVSQTPSNKVTEKGKYVELRCDPISGHTALYWYRQSLGQGPEFLIYFQGTGAADDSGLPNDRFFAVRPEGSVSTLKIQRTERGDSAVYLCASSLCPNTGELFFGEGSRLTVL.

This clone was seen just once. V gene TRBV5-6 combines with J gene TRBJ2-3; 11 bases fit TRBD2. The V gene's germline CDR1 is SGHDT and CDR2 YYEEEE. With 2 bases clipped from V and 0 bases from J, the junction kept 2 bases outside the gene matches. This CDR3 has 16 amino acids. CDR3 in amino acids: CASSLRTSGSTDTQYF. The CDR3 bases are TGTGCCAGCAGCTTAAGGACTAGCGGGAGCACAGATACGCAGTATTTT.

CDR3 DNA sequence: TGTGCCAGTAGTATTTGGTTAGCGGGAGATACAGATACGCAGTATTTT. This translates into CASSIWLAGDTDTQYF. The gene calls are TRBV19 and TRBJ2-3; TRBD2 aligns across 9 bases. Trimming cost V 3 bases and J 3 bases; bases outside gene matches: 7. CDR1 is LNHDA and CDR2 is SQIVND in the germline V gene (reference sequence). CDR3 size: 16 residues.

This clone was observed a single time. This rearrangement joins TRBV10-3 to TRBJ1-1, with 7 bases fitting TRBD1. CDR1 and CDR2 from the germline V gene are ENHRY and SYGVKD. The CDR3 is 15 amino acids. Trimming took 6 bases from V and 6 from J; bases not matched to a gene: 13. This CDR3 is CAIRGGQEGSAEAFF. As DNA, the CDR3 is TGTGCCATCAGGGGTGGACAGGAAGGATCCGCTGAAGCTTTCTTT.

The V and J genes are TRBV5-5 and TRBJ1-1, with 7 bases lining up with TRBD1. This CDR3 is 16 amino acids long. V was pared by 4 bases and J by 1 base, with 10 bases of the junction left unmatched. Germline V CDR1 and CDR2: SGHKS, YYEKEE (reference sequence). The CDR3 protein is CASSPRGTVANTEAFF. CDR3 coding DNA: TGTGCCAGCAGCCCTAGGGGGACAGTGGCGAACACTGAAGCTTTCTTT.

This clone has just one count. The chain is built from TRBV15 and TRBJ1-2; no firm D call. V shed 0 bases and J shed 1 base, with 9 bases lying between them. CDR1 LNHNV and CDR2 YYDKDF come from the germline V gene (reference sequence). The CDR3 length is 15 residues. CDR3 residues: CATSRDHEVNYGYTF. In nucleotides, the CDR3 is TGTGCCACCAGCAGAGATCACGAGGTTAACTATGGCTACACCTTC.

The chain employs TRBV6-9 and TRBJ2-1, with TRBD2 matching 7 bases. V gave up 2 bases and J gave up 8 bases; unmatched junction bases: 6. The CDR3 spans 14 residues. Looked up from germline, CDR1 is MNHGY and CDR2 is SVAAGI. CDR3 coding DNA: TGTGCCAGCAGTTATCCAGCGGGAAGCGATGAGCAGTTCTTC. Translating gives CASSYPAGSDEQFF.

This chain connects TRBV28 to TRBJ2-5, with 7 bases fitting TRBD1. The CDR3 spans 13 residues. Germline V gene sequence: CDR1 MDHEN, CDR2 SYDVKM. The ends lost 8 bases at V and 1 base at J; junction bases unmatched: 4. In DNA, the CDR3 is TGTGCCAGCCTGGACAGGCTCCAAGAGACCCAGTACTTC. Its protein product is CASLDRLQETQYF.

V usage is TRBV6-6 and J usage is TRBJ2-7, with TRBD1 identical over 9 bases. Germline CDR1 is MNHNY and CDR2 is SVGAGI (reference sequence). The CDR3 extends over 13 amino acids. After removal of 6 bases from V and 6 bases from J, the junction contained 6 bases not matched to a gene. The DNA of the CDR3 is TGTGCCAGCAGACAACAGGGGGCTCTCGAGCAGTACGTC. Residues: CASRQQGALEQYV.

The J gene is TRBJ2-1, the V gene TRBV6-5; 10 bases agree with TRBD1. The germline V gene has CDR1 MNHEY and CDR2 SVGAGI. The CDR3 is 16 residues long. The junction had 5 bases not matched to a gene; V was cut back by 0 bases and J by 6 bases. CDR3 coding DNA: TGTGCCAGCAGTTACTCAGCCGGGACAGGGGCCAATGAGCAGTTCTTC. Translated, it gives CASSYSAGTGANEQFF.

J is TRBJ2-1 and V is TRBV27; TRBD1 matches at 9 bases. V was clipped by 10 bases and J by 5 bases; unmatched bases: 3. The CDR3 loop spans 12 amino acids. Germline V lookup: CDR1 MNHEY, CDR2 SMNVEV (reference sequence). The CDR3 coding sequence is TGTGCCACCGGGACAGGGCACAATGAGCAGTTCTTC. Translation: CATGTGHNEQFF.

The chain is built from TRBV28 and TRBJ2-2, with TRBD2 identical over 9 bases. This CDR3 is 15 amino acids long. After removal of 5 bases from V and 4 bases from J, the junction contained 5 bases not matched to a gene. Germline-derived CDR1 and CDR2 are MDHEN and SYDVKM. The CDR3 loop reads CASSGGRGGTGELFF. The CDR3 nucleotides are TGTGCCAGCAGTGGCGGGAGGGGGGGCACCGGGGAGCTGTTTTTT. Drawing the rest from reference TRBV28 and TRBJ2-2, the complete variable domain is DVKVTQSSRYLVKRTGEKVFLECVQDMDHENMFWYRQDPGLGLRLIYFSYDVKMKEKGDIPEGYSVSREKKERFSLILESASTNQTSMYLCASSGGRGGTGELFFGEGSRLTVL.